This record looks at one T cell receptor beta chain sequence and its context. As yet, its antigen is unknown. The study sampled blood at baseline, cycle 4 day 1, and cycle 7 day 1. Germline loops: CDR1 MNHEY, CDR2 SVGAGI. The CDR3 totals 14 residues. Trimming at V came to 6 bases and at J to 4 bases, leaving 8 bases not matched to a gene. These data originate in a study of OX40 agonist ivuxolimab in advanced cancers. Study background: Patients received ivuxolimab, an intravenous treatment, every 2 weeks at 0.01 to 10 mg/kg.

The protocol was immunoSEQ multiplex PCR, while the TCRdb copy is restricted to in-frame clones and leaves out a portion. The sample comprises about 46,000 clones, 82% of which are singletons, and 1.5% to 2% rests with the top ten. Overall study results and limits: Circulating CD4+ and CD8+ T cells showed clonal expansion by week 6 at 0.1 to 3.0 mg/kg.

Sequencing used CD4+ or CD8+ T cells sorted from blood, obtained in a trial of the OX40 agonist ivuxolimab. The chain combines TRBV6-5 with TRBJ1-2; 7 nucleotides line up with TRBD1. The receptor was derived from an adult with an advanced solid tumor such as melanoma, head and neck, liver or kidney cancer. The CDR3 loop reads CASRYRDRRYGYTF. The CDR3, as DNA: TGTGCCAGCAGATACCGGGACAGACGCTATGGCTACACCTTC.